The rows below give T cell receptor beta chains drawn from one sample of a study of cytomegalovirus exposure and HLA in healthy donors. The table came from immunoSEQ multiplex PCR; TCRdb's copy has only in-frame clones and leaves some out. The sample records approximately 180,000 clones, around 81% being singletons. The sample was PBMCs. These receptors all come from a young woman in good health and CMV-seropositive. CDR3s include the opening cysteine and the closing phenylalanine or tryptophan. D genes are given only for firm matches. Clone size is stated in some rows and not others, as once, few, many or a class when expanded.

d_call: .
cdr3_length: 16
clone_size: .
j_call: TRBJ2-7
v_call: TRBV4-2
cdr3_aa: CASSLHAGKLSYEQYF
cdr3_nt: TGTGCCAGCAGCCTTCATGCCGGGAAACTGAGCTACGAGCAGTACTTC

d_call: .
cdr3_length: 13
clone_size: .
j_call: TRBJ1-6
v_call: TRBV11-3
cdr3_aa: CASSSAFGSPLHF
cdr3_nt: TGTGCCAGCAGCTCCGCCTTCGGGTCACCCCTCCACTTT

d_call: .
cdr3_length: 12
clone_size: .
j_call: TRBJ2-5
v_call: TRBV10-3
cdr3_aa: CATGNIQETQYF
cdr3_nt: TGTGCCACGGGGAATATCCAAGAGACCCAGTACTTC

d_call: TRBD1
cdr3_length: 15
clone_size: .
j_call: TRBJ1-1
v_call: TRBV6-5
cdr3_aa: CASRKQGWEDTEAFF
cdr3_nt: TGTGCCAGCAGAAAACAGGGGTGGGAGGACACTGAAGCTTTCTTT

d_call: .
cdr3_length: 15
clone_size: .
j_call: TRBJ2-6
v_call: TRBV28
cdr3_aa: CASNLPGSGANVLTF
cdr3_nt: TGTGCCAGCAACCTCCCAGGGTCCGGGGCCAACGTCCTGACTTTC

d_call: TRBD1
cdr3_length: 14
clone_size: .
j_call: TRBJ1-1
v_call: TRBV7-9
cdr3_aa: CASSRDSLNTEAFF
cdr3_nt: TGTGCCAGCAGCCGGGACAGCTTGAACACTGAAGCTTTCTTT

d_call: .
cdr3_length: 14
clone_size: .
j_call: TRBJ1-1
v_call: TRBV11-1
cdr3_aa: CASSLAPRATEAFF
cdr3_nt: TGTGCCAGCAGCTTAGCGCCCAGGGCCACTGAAGCTTTCTTT

d_call: .
cdr3_length: 14
clone_size: .
j_call: TRBJ2-2
v_call: TRBV19
cdr3_aa: CASSIERATGELFF
cdr3_nt: TGTGCCAGTAGTATTGAGAGGGCCACCGGGGAGCTGTTTTTT

d_call: TRBD1
cdr3_length: 16
clone_size: .
j_call: TRBJ2-3
v_call: TRBV28
cdr3_aa: CASAGTGPHSTDTQYF
cdr3_nt: TGTGCCAGCGCGGGGACAGGGCCTCATAGCACAGATACGCAGTATTTT

d_call: TRBD1
cdr3_length: 14
clone_size: .
j_call: TRBJ2-3
v_call: TRBV2
cdr3_aa: CADDRGGYTDTQYF
cdr3_nt: TGTGCCGACGACAGGGGGGGGTACACAGATACGCAGTATTTT

d_call: .
cdr3_length: 15
clone_size: .
j_call: TRBJ1-2
v_call: TRBV7-9
cdr3_aa: CASSLQQGGIYGYTF
cdr3_nt: TGTGCCAGCAGCTTACAACAGGGAGGGATTTATGGCTACACCTTC

d_call: TRBD1
cdr3_length: 14
clone_size: .
j_call: TRBJ1-2
v_call: TRBV7-2
cdr3_aa: CASSPRTGGWRYTF
cdr3_nt: TGTGCCAGCAGCCCTAGGACAGGGGGCTGGCGCTACACCTTC

d_call: .
cdr3_length: 15
clone_size: .
j_call: TRBJ1-2
v_call: TRBV4-1
cdr3_aa: CASSQDGVRGGSYTF
cdr3_nt: TGCGCCAGCAGCCAAGACGGCGTAAGGGGTGGGAGCTACACCTTC

d_call: .
cdr3_length: 16
clone_size: .
j_call: TRBJ2-3
v_call: TRBV5-4
cdr3_aa: CASSFGGNLRADTQYF
cdr3_nt: TGTGCCAGCAGCTTCGGCGGGAACCTTAGGGCAGATACGCAGTATTTT

d_call: .
cdr3_length: 14
clone_size: .
j_call: TRBJ2-7
v_call: TRBV5-8
cdr3_aa: CASSSLHLGYEQYF
cdr3_nt: TGTGCCAGCAGCTCGCTCCACCTAGGCTACGAGCAGTACTTC

d_call: .
cdr3_length: 14
clone_size: .
j_call: TRBJ1-6
v_call: TRBV2
cdr3_aa: CASSEEVRSSPLHF
cdr3_nt: TGTGCCAGCAGTGAGGAGGTTAGAAGTTCACCCCTCCACTTT

d_call: TRBD2
cdr3_length: 12
clone_size: few
j_call: TRBJ2-7
v_call: TRBV6-6
cdr3_aa: CASSLLAGEQYF
cdr3_nt: TGTGCCAGCAGCCTACTAGCGGGAGAGCAGTACTTC

d_call: TRBD2
cdr3_length: 15
clone_size: .
j_call: TRBJ2-1
v_call: TRBV2
cdr3_aa: CASSEDPSGSYEQFF
cdr3_nt: TGTGCCAGCAGTGAAGATCCTAGCGGGTCATACGAGCAGTTCTTC

d_call: .
cdr3_length: 14
clone_size: .
j_call: TRBJ2-7
v_call: TRBV7-7
cdr3_aa: CASSRDISSYEQYF
cdr3_nt: TGTGCTAGCAGCCGGGACATTAGCTCCTACGAGCAGTACTTC

d_call: .
cdr3_length: 15
clone_size: .
j_call: TRBJ2-7
v_call: TRBV11-3
cdr3_aa: CASSLSGNGAYEQYF
cdr3_nt: TGTGCCAGCAGCTTATCGGGGAACGGGGCCTACGAGCAGTACTTC

d_call: .
cdr3_length: 12
clone_size: .
j_call: TRBJ2-7
v_call: TRBV2
cdr3_aa: CAGRGDSYEQYF
cdr3_nt: TGTGCCGGCAGGGGCGACTCCTACGAGCAGTACTTC

d_call: .
cdr3_length: 12
clone_size: .
j_call: TRBJ2-1
v_call: TRBV29-1
cdr3_aa: CSVSQGFNEQFF
cdr3_nt: TGCAGCGTTTCACAGGGATTCAATGAGCAGTTCTTC

d_call: TRBD1
cdr3_length: 13
clone_size: once
j_call: TRBJ2-7
v_call: TRBV7-9
cdr3_aa: CASSSEGGFEQYF
cdr3_nt: TGTGCCAGCAGCTCAGAAGGGGGCTTCGAGCAGTACTTC

d_call: .
cdr3_length: 13
clone_size: .
j_call: TRBJ1-1
v_call: TRBV6-5
cdr3_aa: CASSTTGITEAFF
cdr3_nt: TGTGCCAGCAGCACGACAGGCATCACTGAAGCTTTCTTT

d_call: TRBD2
cdr3_length: 18
clone_size: once
j_call: TRBJ2-5
v_call: TRBV5-8
cdr3_aa: CASSLGGSTSATQETQYF
cdr3_nt: TGTGCCAGCAGCTTGGGGGGGTCCACTAGCGCCACGCAAGAGACCCAGTACTTC

d_call: .
cdr3_length: 13
clone_size: few
j_call: TRBJ2-5
v_call: TRBV28
cdr3_aa: CASSLSLEETQYF
cdr3_nt: TGTGCCAGCAGTTTATCACTGGAGGAGACCCAGTACTTC

d_call: .
cdr3_length: 14
clone_size: .
j_call: TRBJ2-7
v_call: TRBV4-2
cdr3_aa: CASSQGPGSYEQYF
cdr3_nt: TGTGCCAGCAGCCAAGGTCCGGGGTCCTACGAGCAGTACTTC

d_call: TRBD2
cdr3_length: 15
clone_size: .
j_call: TRBJ2-3
v_call: TRBV10-3
cdr3_aa: CAISERLARTDTQYF
cdr3_nt: TGTGCCATCAGTGAGAGACTAGCGCGCACAGATACGCAGTATTTT

d_call: TRBD2
cdr3_length: 13
clone_size: .
j_call: TRBJ2-1
v_call: TRBV15
cdr3_aa: CATSRETSDEQFF
cdr3_nt: TGTGCCACCAGCAGGGAGACTAGCGATGAGCAGTTCTTC

d_call: .
cdr3_length: 14
clone_size: .
j_call: TRBJ2-1
v_call: TRBV9
cdr3_aa: CASSVGQGYNEQFF
cdr3_nt: TGTGCCAGCAGCGTAGGGCAGGGCTACAATGAGCAGTTCTTC

d_call: .
cdr3_length: 17
clone_size: .
j_call: TRBJ2-6
v_call: TRBV2
cdr3_aa: CASSEALRQAGANVLTF
cdr3_nt: TGTGCCAGCAGTGAAGCGCTTCGACAGGCTGGGGCCAACGTCCTGACTTTC

d_call: TRBD1
cdr3_length: 18
clone_size: .
j_call: TRBJ2-6
v_call: TRBV7-9
cdr3_aa: CASSTDRGLGPGANVLTF
cdr3_nt: TGTGCCAGCAGCACCGACAGGGGGCTCGGACCTGGGGCCAACGTCCTGACTTTC

d_call: TRBD2
cdr3_length: 14
clone_size: .
j_call: TRBJ2-1
v_call: TRBV28
cdr3_aa: CASSSRGGRDEQFF
cdr3_nt: TGTGCCAGCAGCTCACGGGGGGGCCGGGATGAGCAGTTCTTC

d_call: TRBD2
cdr3_length: 15
clone_size: .
j_call: TRBJ2-7
v_call: TRBV6-1
cdr3_aa: CASSRLAGGLYEQYF
cdr3_nt: TGTGCCAGCAGTCGACTAGCGGGGGGGCTGTACGAGCAGTACTTC

d_call: TRBD2
cdr3_length: 16
clone_size: few
j_call: TRBJ2-1
v_call: TRBV28
cdr3_aa: CASRQQGLGGSNEQFF
cdr3_nt: TGTGCCAGCAGACAACAGGGACTAGGGGGATCGAATGAGCAGTTCTTC

d_call: .
cdr3_length: 13
clone_size: .
j_call: TRBJ1-2
v_call: TRBV18
cdr3_aa: CASSPAGLIGYTF
cdr3_nt: TGTGCCAGCTCACCAGCAGGGTTGATTGGCTACACCTTC

d_call: .
cdr3_length: 14
clone_size: .
j_call: TRBJ1-1
v_call: TRBV7-2
cdr3_aa: CASSLITANTEAFF
cdr3_nt: TGTGCCAGCAGCTTAATAACAGCTAACACTGAAGCTTTCTTT

d_call: TRBD2
cdr3_length: 15
clone_size: .
j_call: TRBJ2-3
v_call: TRBV9
cdr3_aa: CASSPPSGGTDTQYF
cdr3_nt: TGTGCCAGCAGCCCCCCCAGCGGGGGGACAGATACGCAGTATTTT

d_call: .
cdr3_length: 16
clone_size: .
j_call: TRBJ2-1
v_call: TRBV18
cdr3_aa: CASSPLEQHVNNEQFF
cdr3_nt: TGTGCCAGCTCACCACTTGAACAGCACGTGAACAATGAGCAGTTCTTC

d_call: .
cdr3_length: 12
clone_size: .
j_call: TRBJ2-7
v_call: TRBV6-1
cdr3_aa: CASRTPEDEQYF
cdr3_nt: TGTGCCAGCAGGACCCCGGAGGACGAGCAGTACTTC

d_call: .
cdr3_length: 14
clone_size: .
j_call: TRBJ2-7
v_call: TRBV10-3
cdr3_aa: CAISVGRGTYEQYF
cdr3_nt: TGTGCCATCAGTGTGGGACGCGGGACCTACGAGCAGTACTTC

d_call: TRBD1
cdr3_length: 15
clone_size: few
j_call: TRBJ2-7
v_call: TRBV7-2
cdr3_aa: CASSYWTGGSYEQYF
cdr3_nt: TGTGCCAGCAGCTACTGGACAGGGGGCTCCTACGAGCAGTACTTC

d_call: TRBD1
cdr3_length: 13
clone_size: .
j_call: TRBJ1-1
v_call: TRBV5-4
cdr3_aa: CASSSDRGTEAFF
cdr3_nt: TGTGCCAGCAGCTCGGACAGGGGTACTGAAGCTTTCTTT

d_call: TRBD1
cdr3_length: 15
clone_size: once
j_call: TRBJ2-7
v_call: TRBV19
cdr3_aa: CASSTGQGAQYEQYF
cdr3_nt: TGTGCCAGTAGTACGGGACAGGGAGCGCAATACGAGCAGTACTTC